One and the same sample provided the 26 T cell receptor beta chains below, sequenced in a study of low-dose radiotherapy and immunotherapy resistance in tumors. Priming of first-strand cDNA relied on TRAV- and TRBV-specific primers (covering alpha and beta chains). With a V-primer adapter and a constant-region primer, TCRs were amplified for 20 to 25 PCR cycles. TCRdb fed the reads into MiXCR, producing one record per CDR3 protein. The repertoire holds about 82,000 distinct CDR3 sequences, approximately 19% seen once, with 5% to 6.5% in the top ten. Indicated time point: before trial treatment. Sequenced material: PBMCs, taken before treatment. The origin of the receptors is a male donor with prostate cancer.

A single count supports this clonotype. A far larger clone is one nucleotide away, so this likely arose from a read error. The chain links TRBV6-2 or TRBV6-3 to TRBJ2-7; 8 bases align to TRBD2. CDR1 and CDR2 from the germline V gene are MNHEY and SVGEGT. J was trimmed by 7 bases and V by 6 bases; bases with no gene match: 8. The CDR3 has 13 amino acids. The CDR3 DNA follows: TGTGCCAGCAGGCCACTTAGCGGGAATGAGCAGTACTTC. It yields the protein CASRPLSGNEQYF.

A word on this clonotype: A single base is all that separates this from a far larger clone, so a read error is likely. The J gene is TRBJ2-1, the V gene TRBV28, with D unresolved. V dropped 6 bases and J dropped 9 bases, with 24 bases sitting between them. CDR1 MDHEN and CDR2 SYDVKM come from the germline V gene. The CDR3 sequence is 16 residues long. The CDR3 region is CASRRAGGRALGEQFF. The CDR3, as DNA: TGTGCCAGCAGGCGTGCAGGCGGCCGGGCACTGGGTGAGCAGTTCTTC.

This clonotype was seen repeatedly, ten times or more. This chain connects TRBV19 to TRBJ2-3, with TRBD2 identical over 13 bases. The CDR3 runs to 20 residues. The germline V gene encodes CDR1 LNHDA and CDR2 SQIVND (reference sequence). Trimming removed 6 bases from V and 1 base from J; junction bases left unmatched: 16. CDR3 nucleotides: TGTGCCAGTAGGGGATACGTGGGTACTAGCGGGGGGGGTGGCACAGATACGCAGTATTTT. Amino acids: CASRGYVGTSGGGGTDTQYF.

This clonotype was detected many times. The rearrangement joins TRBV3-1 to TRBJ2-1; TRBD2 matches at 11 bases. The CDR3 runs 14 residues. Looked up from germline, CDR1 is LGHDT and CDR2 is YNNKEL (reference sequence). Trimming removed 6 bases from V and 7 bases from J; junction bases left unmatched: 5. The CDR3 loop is CASRSSGGTNEQFF. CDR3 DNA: TGTGCCAGCAGGTCTAGCGGGGGGACAAATGAGCAGTTCTTC.

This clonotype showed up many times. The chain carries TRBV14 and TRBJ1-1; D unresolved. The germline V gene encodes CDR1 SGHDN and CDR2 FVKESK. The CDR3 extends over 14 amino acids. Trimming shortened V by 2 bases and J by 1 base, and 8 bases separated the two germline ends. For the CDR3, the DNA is TGTGCCAGCAGCCAAACTTGGGGGAACACTGAAGCTTTCTTT. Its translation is CASSQTWGNTEAFF.

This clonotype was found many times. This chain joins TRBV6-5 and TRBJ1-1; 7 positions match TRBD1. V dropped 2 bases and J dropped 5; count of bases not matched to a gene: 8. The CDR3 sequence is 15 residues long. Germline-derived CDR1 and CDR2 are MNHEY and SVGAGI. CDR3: CASSYQLQGWTEAFF. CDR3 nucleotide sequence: TGTGCCAGCAGTTACCAATTACAGGGGTGGACTGAAGCTTTCTTT.

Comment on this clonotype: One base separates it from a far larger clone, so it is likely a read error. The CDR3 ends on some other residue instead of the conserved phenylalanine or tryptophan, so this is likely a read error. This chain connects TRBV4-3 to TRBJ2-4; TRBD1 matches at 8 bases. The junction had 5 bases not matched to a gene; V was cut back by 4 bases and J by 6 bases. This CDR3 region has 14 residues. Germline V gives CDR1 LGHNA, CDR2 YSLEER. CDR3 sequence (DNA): TGCGCCAGCAGCCCTCATACAGGGGGAAACATTCAGTACTGC. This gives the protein CASSPHTGGNIQYC.

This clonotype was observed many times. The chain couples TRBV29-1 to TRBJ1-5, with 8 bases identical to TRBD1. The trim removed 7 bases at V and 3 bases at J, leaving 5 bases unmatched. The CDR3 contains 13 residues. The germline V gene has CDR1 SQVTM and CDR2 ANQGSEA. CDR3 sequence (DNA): TGCAGCGCGGGACAGGACTACAATCAGCCCCAGCATTTT. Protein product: CSAGQDYNQPQHF.

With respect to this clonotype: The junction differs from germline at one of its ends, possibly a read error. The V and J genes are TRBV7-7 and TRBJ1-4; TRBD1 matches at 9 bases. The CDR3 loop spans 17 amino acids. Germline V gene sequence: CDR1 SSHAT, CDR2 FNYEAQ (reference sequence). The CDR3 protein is CASSLNPGQGRNEKLFF. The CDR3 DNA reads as TGTGCTAGCAGCCTAAACCCGGGACAGGGCCGGAATGAAAAACTGTTTTTT.

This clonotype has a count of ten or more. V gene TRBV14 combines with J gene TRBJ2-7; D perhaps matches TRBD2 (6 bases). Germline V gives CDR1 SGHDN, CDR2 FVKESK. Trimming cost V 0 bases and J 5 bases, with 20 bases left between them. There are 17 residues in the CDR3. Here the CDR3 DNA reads TGTGCCAGCAGCCAAGATTTTTGGGCGGGGCCCCAGGACGAGCAGTACTTC. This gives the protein CASSQDFWAGPQDEQYF.

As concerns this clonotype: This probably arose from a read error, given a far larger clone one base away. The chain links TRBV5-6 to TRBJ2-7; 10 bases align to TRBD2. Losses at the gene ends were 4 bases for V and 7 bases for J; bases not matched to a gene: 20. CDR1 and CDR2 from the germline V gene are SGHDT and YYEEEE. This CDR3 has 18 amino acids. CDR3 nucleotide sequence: TGTGCCAGCAGCCACTGGGGGATAGCGGGAGGACAATACAATGAGCAGTACTTC. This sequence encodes CASSHWGIAGGQYNEQYF.

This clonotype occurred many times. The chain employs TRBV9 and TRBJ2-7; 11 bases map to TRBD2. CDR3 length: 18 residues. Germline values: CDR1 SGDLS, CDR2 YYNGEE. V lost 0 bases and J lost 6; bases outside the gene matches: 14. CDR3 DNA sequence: TGTGCCAGCAGCGTAGACCCGGATAGCGGGAGGGCCCTCGGCGAGCAGTACTTC. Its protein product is CASSVDPDSGRALGEQYF.

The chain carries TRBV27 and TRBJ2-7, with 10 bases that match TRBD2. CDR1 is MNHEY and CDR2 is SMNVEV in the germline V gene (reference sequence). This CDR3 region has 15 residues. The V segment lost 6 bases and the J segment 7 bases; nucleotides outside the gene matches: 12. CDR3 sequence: CASSLSGRASREQYF. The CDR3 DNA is TGTGCCAGCAGCCTCAGCGGGAGGGCCTCGAGGGAGCAGTACTTC.

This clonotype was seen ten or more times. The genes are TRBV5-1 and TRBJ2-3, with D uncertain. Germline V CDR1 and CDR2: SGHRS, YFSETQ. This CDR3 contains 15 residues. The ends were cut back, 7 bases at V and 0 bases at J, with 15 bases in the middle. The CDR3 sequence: CASCPGQMSTDTQYF. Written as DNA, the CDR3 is TGCGCCAGCTGTCCCGGCCAGATGAGCACAGATACGCAGTATTTT.

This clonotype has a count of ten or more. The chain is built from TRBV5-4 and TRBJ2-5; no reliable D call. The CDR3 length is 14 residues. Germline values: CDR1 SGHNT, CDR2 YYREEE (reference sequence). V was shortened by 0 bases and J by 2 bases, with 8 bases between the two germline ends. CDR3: CASSLVRDQETQYF. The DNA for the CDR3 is TGTGCCAGCAGCTTGGTCCGAGATCAAGAGACCCAGTACTTC.

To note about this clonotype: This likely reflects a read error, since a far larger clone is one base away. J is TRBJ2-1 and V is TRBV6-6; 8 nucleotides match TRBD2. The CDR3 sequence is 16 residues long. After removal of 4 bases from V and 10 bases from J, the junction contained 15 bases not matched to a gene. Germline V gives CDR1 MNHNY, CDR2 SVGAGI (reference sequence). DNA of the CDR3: TGTGCCAGCAGTTCTACTAGCGGTTCGAGCTCCTACGAGCAGTTCTTC. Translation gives CASSSTSGSSSYEQFF.

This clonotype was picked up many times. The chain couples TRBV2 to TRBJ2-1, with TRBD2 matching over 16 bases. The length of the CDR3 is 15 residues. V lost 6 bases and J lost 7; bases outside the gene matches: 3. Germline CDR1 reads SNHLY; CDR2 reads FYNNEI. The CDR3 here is CASRGTSGRVNEQFF. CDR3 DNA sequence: TGTGCCAGCAGGGGGACTAGCGGGAGGGTGAATGAGCAGTTCTTC.

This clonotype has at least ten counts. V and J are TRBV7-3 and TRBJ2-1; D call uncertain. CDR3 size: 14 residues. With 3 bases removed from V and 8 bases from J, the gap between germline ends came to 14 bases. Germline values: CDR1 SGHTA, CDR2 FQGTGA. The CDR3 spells CASSFYPSAHEQFF. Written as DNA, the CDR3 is TGTGCCAGCAGCTTCTATCCCAGCGCACATGAGCAGTTCTTC.

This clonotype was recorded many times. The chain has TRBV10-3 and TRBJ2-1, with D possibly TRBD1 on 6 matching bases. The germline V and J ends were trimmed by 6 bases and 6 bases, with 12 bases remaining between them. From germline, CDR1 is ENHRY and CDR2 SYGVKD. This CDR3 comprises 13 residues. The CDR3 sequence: CAISLGGSNEQFF. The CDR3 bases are TGTGCCATCAGCCTTGGGGGCTCCAATGAGCAGTTCTTC.

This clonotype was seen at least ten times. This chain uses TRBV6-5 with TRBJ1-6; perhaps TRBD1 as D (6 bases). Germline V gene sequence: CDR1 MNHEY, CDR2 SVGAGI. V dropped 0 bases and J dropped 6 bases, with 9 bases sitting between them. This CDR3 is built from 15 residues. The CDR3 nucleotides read TGTGCCAGCAGTTACTCGAAACAGGGTAATTCACCCCTCCACTTT. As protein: CASSYSKQGNSPLHF.

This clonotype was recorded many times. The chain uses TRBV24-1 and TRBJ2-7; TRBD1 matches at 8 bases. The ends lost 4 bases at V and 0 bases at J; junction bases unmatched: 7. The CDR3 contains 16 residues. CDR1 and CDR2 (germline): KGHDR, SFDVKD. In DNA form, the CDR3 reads TGTGCCACCAGTGAGACCGGGACAGGACTCTCCTACGAGCAGTACTTC. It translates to CATSETGTGLSYEQYF.

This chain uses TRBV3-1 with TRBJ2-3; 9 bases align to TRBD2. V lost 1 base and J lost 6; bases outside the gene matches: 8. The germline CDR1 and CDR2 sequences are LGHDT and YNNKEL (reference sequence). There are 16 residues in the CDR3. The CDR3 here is CASSQAVAGGPDTQYF. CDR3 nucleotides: TGTGCCAGCAGCCAAGCGGTTGCGGGGGGGCCCGATACGCAGTATTTT.

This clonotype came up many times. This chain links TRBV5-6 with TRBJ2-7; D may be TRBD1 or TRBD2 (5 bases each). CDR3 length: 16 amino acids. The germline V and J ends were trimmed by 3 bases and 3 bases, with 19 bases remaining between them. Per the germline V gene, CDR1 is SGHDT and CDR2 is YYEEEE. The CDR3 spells CASSYSSRQRIYEQYF. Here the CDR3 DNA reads TGTGCCAGCAGCTACTCATCTCGACAGCGGATCTACGAGCAGTACTTC.

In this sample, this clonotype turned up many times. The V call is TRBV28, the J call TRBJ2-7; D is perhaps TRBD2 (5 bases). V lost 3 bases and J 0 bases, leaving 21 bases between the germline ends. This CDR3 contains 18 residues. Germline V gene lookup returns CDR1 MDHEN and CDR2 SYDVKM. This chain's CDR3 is CASSFSIAVGESSYEQYF. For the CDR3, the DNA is TGTGCCAGCAGTTTCTCTATCGCCGTCGGGGAAAGCTCCTACGAGCAGTACTTC.

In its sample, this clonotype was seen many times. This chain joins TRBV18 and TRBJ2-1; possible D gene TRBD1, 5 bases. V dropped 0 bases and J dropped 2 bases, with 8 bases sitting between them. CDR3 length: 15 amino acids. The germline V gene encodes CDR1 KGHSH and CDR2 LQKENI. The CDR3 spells CASSPPRTTYNEQFF. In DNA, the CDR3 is TGTGCCAGCTCACCACCCCGGACAACCTACAATGAGCAGTTCTTC. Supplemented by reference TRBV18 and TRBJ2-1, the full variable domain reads NAGVMQNPRHLVRRRGQEARLRCSPMKGHSHVYWYRQLPEEGLKFMVYLQKENIIDESGMPKERFSAEFPKEGPSILRIQQVVRGDSAAYFCASSPPRTTYNEQFFGPGTRLTVL.

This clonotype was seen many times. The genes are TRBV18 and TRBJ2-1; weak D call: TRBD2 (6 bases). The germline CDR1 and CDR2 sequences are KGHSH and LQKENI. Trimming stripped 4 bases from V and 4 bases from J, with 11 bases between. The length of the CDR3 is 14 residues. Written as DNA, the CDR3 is TGTGCCAGCTCACTCCGGGGACTTTACAATGAGCAGTTCTTC. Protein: CASSLRGLYNEQFF.